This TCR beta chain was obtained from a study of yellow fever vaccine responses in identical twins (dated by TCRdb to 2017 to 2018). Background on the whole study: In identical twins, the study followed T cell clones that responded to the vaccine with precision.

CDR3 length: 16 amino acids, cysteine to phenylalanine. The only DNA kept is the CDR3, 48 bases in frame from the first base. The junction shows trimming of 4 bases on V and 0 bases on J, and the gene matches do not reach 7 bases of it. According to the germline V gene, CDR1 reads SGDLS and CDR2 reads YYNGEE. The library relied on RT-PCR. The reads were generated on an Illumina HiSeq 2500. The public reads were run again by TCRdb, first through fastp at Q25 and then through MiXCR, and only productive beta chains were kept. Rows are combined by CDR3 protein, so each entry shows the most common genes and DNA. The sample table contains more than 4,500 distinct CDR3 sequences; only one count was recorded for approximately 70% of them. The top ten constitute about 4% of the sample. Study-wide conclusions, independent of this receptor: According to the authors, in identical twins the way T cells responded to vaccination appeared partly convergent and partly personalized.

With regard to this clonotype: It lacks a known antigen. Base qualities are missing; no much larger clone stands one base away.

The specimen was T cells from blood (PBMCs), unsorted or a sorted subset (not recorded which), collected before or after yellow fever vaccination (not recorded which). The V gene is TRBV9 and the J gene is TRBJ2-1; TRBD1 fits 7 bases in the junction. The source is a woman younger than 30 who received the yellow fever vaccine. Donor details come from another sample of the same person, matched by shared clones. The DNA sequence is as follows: TGTGCCAGCAGCCCAACGACAGGGAGCTCCTACAATGAGCAGTTCTTC. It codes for CASSPTTGSSYNEQFF.